Shown below are 25 T cell receptor beta chains from a single sample sequenced in a study of blood T cell repertoires in COVID-19 (dated by TCRdb to 2019 to 2021). Library preparation used the immunoSEQ multiplex PCR assay. In TCRdb, the immuneACCESS table is reduced to in-frame sequences with V and J assigned. These tables do not hold every clone; where another copy was compared, an unresolved V gene accounts for under half, and the others remain unexplained. Here the sample has roughly 75,000 clones; roughly 85% occur a single time. The top ten hold 8.5% to 10% of the sample. The sequenced sample consisted of peripheral blood. The receptors were gathered from a middle-aged man with COVID-19, enrolled during active disease.

The chain carries TRBV7-2 and TRBJ2-3; 11 bases fit TRBD2. The germline V gene encodes CDR1 SGHTA and CDR2 FQGNSA. CDR3 length: 16 amino acids. V dropped 5 bases and J dropped 2; count of bases not matched to a gene: 6. The DNA for the CDR3 is TGTGCCAGCAGCCACAGACTAGCGGGACTCACAGATACGCAGTATTTT. It encodes CASSHRLAGLTDTQYF.

This chain links TRBV6-1 with TRBJ1-6; a weak D match, TRBD1 (5 bases). V was pared by 1 base and J by 0 bases, with 13 bases between. CDR1 and CDR2 from the germline V gene are MNHNS and SASEGT. CDR3 length equals 18 residues. CDR3 sequence: CASSEGPGTFSYNSPLHF. CDR3 DNA: TGTGCCAGCAGTGAAGGCCCAGGGACTTTCTCCTATAATTCACCCCTCCACTTT.

The chain couples TRBV7-8 to TRBJ2-7; a weak D match, TRBD1 (5 bases). V was cut by 2 bases and J by 3 bases, with 14 bases left in between. The germline V gene encodes CDR1 SGHVS and CDR2 FQNEAQ. The CDR3 is 15 residues long. DNA for the CDR3: TGTGCCAGCAGCTTACAAACCGGACACCACTACGAGCAGTACTTC. Amino acid sequence: CASSLQTGHHYEQYF. The full variable domain, in which reference TRBV7-8 and TRBJ2-7 provide the parts outside the CDR3, is GAGVSQSPRYKVAKRGQDVALRCDPISGHVSLFWYQQALGQGPEFLTYFQNEAQLDKSGLPSDRFFAERPEGSVSTLKIQRTQQEDSAVYLCASSLQTGHHYEQYFGPGTRLTVT.

In its sample, this clone was seen once. The V and J genes are TRBV7-8 and TRBJ2-1, with a tentative D call TRBD2 (5 bases). CDR3 size: 19 residues. Trimming left V 5 bases short and J 7 bases short, with 30 bases between. The germline CDR1 and CDR2 sequences are SGHVS and FQNEAQ. The CDR3 here is CASSPRSARSLFSINEQFF. CDR3 nucleotides: TGTGCCAGCAGCCCCCGTAGCGCCAGGTCTCTGTTCAGTATAAATGAGCAGTTCTTC.

This clone was seen a single time. J is TRBJ2-7 and V is TRBV7-8; 8 positions match TRBD2. The CDR3 runs 18 residues. Looked up from germline, CDR1 is SGHVS and CDR2 is FQNEAQ. After removal of 4 bases from V and 5 bases from J, the junction contained 19 bases not matched to a gene. The CDR3 bases are TGTGCCAGCAGCTCACTATACGGAGCGCAGCGGGAGTACCACGAGCAGTACTTC. It specifies CASSSLYGAQREYHEQYF.

V gene TRBV6-5 combines with J gene TRBJ1-1; D is possibly TRBD1 (6 bases). Deletions cut 7 bases from V and 7 bases from J, with 16 bases between. Germline CDR1 MNHEY, CDR2 SVGAGI. This CDR3 contains 13 residues. CDR3 amino acids: CASISAGAFEAFF. In DNA, the CDR3 is TGTGCCAGCATCTCGGCGGGGGCTTTTGAAGCTTTCTTT.

The chain joins TRBV19 to TRBJ1-1, with TRBD1 as a possible D gene (6 bases). From germline, CDR1 is LNHDA and CDR2 SQIVND (reference sequence). The V end lost 6 bases, the J end lost 0 bases, and 11 bases lay between the germline ends. The CDR3 consists of 14 residues. The CDR3 here is CASRTTGLNTEAFF. The CDR3 DNA reads TGTGCCAGTAGGACAACAGGGCTGAACACTGAAGCTTTCTTT. The complete variable domain, with remaining parts taken from reference TRBV19 and TRBJ1-1, reads DGGITQSPKYLFRKEGQNVTLSCEQNLNHDAMYWYRQDPGQGLRLIYYSQIVNDFQKGDIAEGYSVSREKKESFPLTVTSAQKNPTAFYLCASRTTGLNTEAFFGQGTRLTVV.

This clone has a handful of counts. The chain couples TRBV28 to TRBJ1-3; D call uncertain. The CDR3 is made up of 12 amino acids. With 4 bases removed from V and 3 bases from J, the gap between germline ends came to 4 bases. The germline V gene has CDR1 MDHEN and CDR2 SYDVKM. The CDR3 DNA reads TGTGCCAGCAGTTCACTTGGAAACACCATATATTTT. Translation gives CASSSLGNTIYF.

The rearrangement joins TRBV18 to TRBJ1-1, with 8 bases that match TRBD1. The CDR3 has 15 amino acids. Germline trimming cut 3 bases from V and 2 bases from J; bases unmatched to any gene: 5. The germline gives CDR1 KGHSH, CDR2 LQKENI. The CDR3: CASSPQGAHNTEAFF. CDR3 DNA: TGTGCCAGCTCACCGCAGGGGGCACACAACACTGAAGCTTTCTTT.

The chain uses TRBV6-5 and TRBJ2-7; D is perhaps TRBD2 (5 bases). Trimming took off 2 bases at V and 2 bases at J, with 13 bases between the two ends. The CDR3 contains 15 residues. CDR1 and CDR2 from the germline V gene are MNHEY and SVGAGI. The CDR3 sequence: CASSYASGLTYEQYF. DNA for the CDR3: TGTGCCAGCAGTTACGCTTCGGGGTTAACCTACGAGCAGTACTTC.

The rearrangement uses TRBV23-1 and TRBJ2-1, with D unclear. TRBV23-1 is noted as an ORF with a role that remains uncertain. The CDR3 covers 12 residues. Trimming took off 3 bases at V and 8 bases at J, with 8 bases between the two ends. The CDR3 DNA is TGCGCCAGCAGTCACTTGGGCGATGAGCAGTTCTTC. Translation: CASSHLGDEQFF.

Only a few counts were recorded for this clone. The rearrangement uses TRBV7-3 and TRBJ1-1; the D gene is possibly TRBD1 (6 bases). CDR3 length equals 14 residues. With 5 bases removed from V and 2 bases from J, the gap between germline ends came to 12 bases. The germline V gene has CDR1 SGHTA and CDR2 FQGTGA. CDR3 bases: TGTGCCAGCAGCCTCCCGGGACAAAACACTGAAGCTTTCTTT. This encodes CASSLPGQNTEAFF.

The chain links TRBV28 to TRBJ2-3; D is perhaps TRBD1 (5 bases). Trimming stripped 1 base from V and 8 bases from J, with 16 bases between. The CDR3 has 15 residues. CDR1 and CDR2 (germline): MDHEN, SYDVKM. The CDR3 nucleotides are TGTGCCAGCAGTTTATCCGAGACAGCGCATGGTACGCAGTATTTT. It translates to CASSLSETAHGTQYF.

CDR3 nucleotides: TGTGCCAGCAGCCTCCTGGGGGGAAGCTCCTACGAGCAGTACTTC. Amino acids: CASSLLGGSSYEQYF. V is TRBV6-2 or TRBV6-3 and J is TRBJ2-7; TRBD2 is a possible D gene (6 bases). V was cut by 6 bases and J by 0 bases, with 15 bases left in between. The germline V gene has CDR1 MNHEY and CDR2 SVGEGT. This CDR3 is 15 amino acids long.

The genes are TRBV7-2 and TRBJ2-2; 7 bases align to TRBD1. In germline, CDR1 is SGHTA, CDR2 FQGNSA. This CDR3 region has 15 residues. J was trimmed by 6 bases and V by 5 bases; bases with no gene match: 9. CDR3 loop: CASSRSGTEAGELFF. The CDR3 bases are TGTGCCAGCAGCCGTTCCGGGACAGAAGCCGGGGAGCTGTTTTTT.

This clone was detected a few times. The chain is built from TRBV28 and TRBJ1-4, with TRBD1 matching 8 bases. The CDR3 has 14 residues. V trimming: 3 bases; J trimming: 8 bases; junction bases outside the gene matches: 5. CDR1 MDHEN and CDR2 SYDVKM come from the germline V gene. DNA of the CDR3: TGTGCCAGCAGTTTCGACAGGGGTGACGAAAAACTGTTTTTT. Translating it yields CASSFDRGDEKLFF.

The chain combines TRBV5-4 with TRBJ1-6; 8 bases map to TRBD1. The CDR3 has 15 amino acids. The germline gives CDR1 SGHNT, CDR2 YYREEE (reference sequence). V lost 4 bases to trimming and J lost 4 bases; unmatched junction nucleotides: 4. CDR3 protein: CASSIRQGYNSPLHF. The CDR3 DNA reads TGTGCCAGCAGCATCCGACAGGGGTATAATTCACCCCTCCACTTT. Filled out from reference TRBV5-4 and TRBJ1-6, the complete variable domain reads ETGVTQSPTHLIKTRGQQVTLRCSSQSGHNTVSWYQQALGQGPQFIFQYYREEENGRGNFPPRFSGLQFPNYSSELNVNALELDDSALYLCASSIRQGYNSPLHFGNGTRLTVT.

CDR3 sequence: CASSELAGGTTDTQYF. In DNA form, the CDR3 reads TGTGCCAGCAGCGAACTAGCGGGAGGGACCACAGATACGCAGTATTTT. V usage is TRBV9 and J usage is TRBJ2-3; 13 bases fit TRBD2. From germline, CDR1 is SGDLS and CDR2 YYNGEE. CDR3 length: 16 amino acids. V was clipped by 3 bases and J by 2 bases; unmatched bases: 3.

This chain joins TRBV6-1 and TRBJ1-2; D ambiguous. The CDR3 is made up of 13 amino acids. Germline V gene sequence: CDR1 MNHNS, CDR2 SASEGT. The V and J ends lost 1 base and 7 bases respectively, with 10 bases between them. In DNA form, the CDR3 reads TGTGCCAGCAGTGAAGGGGCAGACCCTGGCTACACCTTC. It yields the protein CASSEGADPGYTF.

This clone was found a few times. V and J are TRBV5-1 and TRBJ2-7; possibly TRBD2 for D (6 bases). V was cut by 4 bases and J by 1 base, with 15 bases left in between. The CDR3 runs to 15 residues. CDR1 SGHRS and CDR2 YFSETQ come from the germline V gene. CDR3 coding DNA: TGCGCCAGCAGCATTGCCCCGGGGGAATCCTACGAGCAGTACTTC. Amino acids: CASSIAPGESYEQYF.

The V and J genes are TRBV6-1 and TRBJ2-7; 9 bases agree with TRBD2. The germline V gene has CDR1 MNHNS and CDR2 SASEGT. The CDR3 length is 15 residues. J was trimmed by 2 bases and V by 1 base; bases with no gene match: 3. For the CDR3, the DNA is TGTGCCAGCAGTGAAGTCGCTAGCGGGACCTACGAGCAGTACTTC. This translates into CASSEVASGTYEQYF.

The chain couples TRBV11-3 to TRBJ2-1; 14 nucleotides agree with TRBD2. Germline V gene lookup returns CDR1 SGHNT and CDR2 YENEEA. V lost 7 bases to trimming and J lost 6 bases; unmatched junction nucleotides: 8. CDR3 length: 16 residues. The CDR3 protein is CASNPTSGRVSNEQFF. CDR3 nucleotide sequence: TGTGCCAGCAACCCGACTAGCGGGAGGGTCTCCAATGAGCAGTTCTTC.

This clone was seen a few times. The CDR3 sequence: CASIRDRVNYGYTF. CDR3 coding DNA: TGTGCCAGCATAAGAGACAGGGTGAACTATGGCTACACCTTC. The genes are TRBV6-5 and TRBJ1-2; 7 positions match TRBD1. CDR3 length equals 14 residues. V shed 7 bases and J 2 bases; nucleotides not matched to a gene: 7. Germline V gene data show CDR1 as MNHEY and CDR2 as SVGAGI.

J is TRBJ1-5 and V is TRBV28; the match to TRBD1 covers 7 bases. Trimming took 5 bases from V and 7 from J; bases not matched to a gene: 5. The CDR3 spans 13 residues. The germline gives CDR1 MDHEN, CDR2 SYDVKM. For the CDR3, the DNA is TGTGCCAGCAGTGACAGGGTGGAGCAGCCCCAGCATTTT. Its translation: CASSDRVEQPQHF.

This clone has only one observation. V gene TRBV3-1 (or the pseudogene TRBV3-2) combines with J gene TRBJ1-6, with D unresolved. V lost 0 bases, J lost 7 bases, and 4 bases lay in between. The length of the CDR3 is 13 residues. Germline CDR1 LGHDT, CDR2 YNNKEL (reference sequence). This chain's CDR3 is CASSQDGNSPLHF. The CDR3 DNA reads as TGTGCCAGCAGCCAAGACGGGAATTCACCCCTCCACTTT.